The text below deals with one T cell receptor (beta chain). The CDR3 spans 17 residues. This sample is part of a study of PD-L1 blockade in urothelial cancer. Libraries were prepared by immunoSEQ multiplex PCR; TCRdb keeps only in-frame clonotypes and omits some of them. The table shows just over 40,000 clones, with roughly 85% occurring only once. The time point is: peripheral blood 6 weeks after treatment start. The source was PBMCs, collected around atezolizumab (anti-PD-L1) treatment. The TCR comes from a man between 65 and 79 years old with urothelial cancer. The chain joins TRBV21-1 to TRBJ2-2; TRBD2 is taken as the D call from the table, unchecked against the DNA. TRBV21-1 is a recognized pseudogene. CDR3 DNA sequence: TGTGCCAGCAGCAACCAAACTAGCGGGAGGGCCTCCGGGGAGCTGTTTTTT. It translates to CASSNQTSGRASGELFF.